Sequencing of this TCR beta chain was carried out in a study of blood T cell repertoires in COVID-19. J was trimmed by 4 bases and V by 4 bases; bases with no gene match: 8. Germline V gives CDR1 SGHAT, CDR2 FQNNGV. This CDR3 is built from 15 residues. TCRdb's copy holds only in-frame clones and misses some; the assay was immunoSEQ multiplex PCR. Of about 200,000 clones listed, 70% to 90% were seen once; the top ten hold approximately 0.9%. Sequencing was done on a sample of peripheral blood. The TCR comes from a man between 60 and 70 years old with COVID-19, enrolled during active disease. This chain uses TRBV11-2 with TRBJ1-1; 8 bases are a match to TRBD1. The CDR3 here is CASSSLQGVVTEAFF. The CDR3 bases are TGTGCCAGCAGCTCCCTACAGGGGGTGGTCACTGAAGCTTTCTTT. The full variable domain, in which reference TRBV11-2 and TRBJ1-1 provide the parts outside the CDR3, is EAGVAQSPRYKIIEKRQSVAFWCNPISGHATLYWYQQILGQGPKLLIQFQNNGVVDDSQLPKDRFSAERLKGVDSTLKIQPAKLEDSAVYLCASSSLQGVVTEAFFGQGTRLTVV.